This is a list of T cell receptor beta chains from one sample in a study of vaccination effects on CD4 cells after COVID-19. Only in-frame clones appear in the TCRdb table, and some are missing; sequencing was by immunoSEQ multiplex PCR. The sample has fewer than 80,000 clones; 74% are singletons. No antigens are known for them. The source was CD4+ T cells from PBMCs cultured with HCoV-229E spike peptides, collected after COVID-19 vaccination. All receptors come from a human donor who received a COVID-19 vaccine. Both conserved end residues are part of each CDR3. The D gene is left open where the match is weak. The size of a clone is reported for some rows only, either as once, few or many, or as a class for expanded clones.

j_call | cdr3_length | clone_size | v_call | d_call | cdr3_nt | cdr3_aa
TRBJ1-1 | 14 | . | TRBV5-1 | . | TGCGCCAGCAGCTTGTATCAGGTGAACACTGAAGCTTTCTTT | CASSLYQVNTEAFF
TRBJ2-2 | 17 | . | TRBV4-2 | TRBD1 | TGTGCCAGCAGCCAAGAGGGGGGACAGGGTCGGACCGGGGAGCTGTTTTTT | CASSQEGGQGRTGELFF
TRBJ2-3 | 17 | . | TRBV5-1 | . | TGCGCCAGCAGCTTGCCGATAGGGGGGGATAGCACAGATACGCAGTATTTT | CASSLPIGGDSTDTQYF
TRBJ2-2 | 13 | . | TRBV6-5 | . | TGTGCCAGCAGCTTCCTCAGCACCGGGGAGCTGTTTTTT | CASSFLSTGELFF
TRBJ1-2 | 15 | once | TRBV7-2 | TRBD1 | TGTGCCAGCAGCCCAGAACCGACAGGGAACTATGGCTACACCTTC | CASSPEPTGNYGYTF
TRBJ2-2 | 15 | . | TRBV10-3 | TRBD2 | TGTGCCTCACAGCGGGGGTCGCTGAACACCGGGGAGCTGTTTTTT | CASQRGSLNTGELFF
TRBJ2-1 | 17 | . | TRBV19 | TRBD2 | TGTGCCAGTAGTATGCCTCCGCTAGCGGGGGCGCACAATGAGCAGTTCTTC | CASSMPPLAGAHNEQFF
TRBJ1-1 | 15 | . | TRBV28 | TRBD1 | TGTGCCAGCAGTCCAGGGGACAGGGAGATGACTGAAGCTTTCTTT | CASSPGDREMTEAFF
TRBJ1-1 | 13 | . | TRBV7-9 | . | TGTGCCAGCAGCTTAGCCTTGCGCACTGAAGCTTTCTTT | CASSLALRTEAFF
TRBJ2-5 | 11 | . | TRBV25-1 | . | TGTGCCAGCAGTGTGAAAGAGACCCAGTACTTC | CASSVKETQYF
TRBJ2-5 | 13 | . | TRBV25-1 | . | TGTGCCAGCAGTGAATGGGCTAAAGAGACCCAGTACTTC | CASSEWAKETQYF
TRBJ2-1 | 15 | once | TRBV5-1 | . | TGCGCCAGCAGCCCCCTGGACGGATTCACCAATGAGCAGTTCTTC | CASSPLDGFTNEQFF
TRBJ1-4 | 17 | . | TRBV6-6 | . | TGTGCCAGCAGTCCGGAGACAGTTTCTTCAACTAATGAAAAACTGTTTTTT | CASSPETVSSTNEKLFF
TRBJ1-2 | 14 | few | TRBV24-1 | . | TGTGCCACCAGTGACCCGGGGCCCCCGCATGGCTACACCTTC | CATSDPGPPHGYTF
TRBJ1-6 | 16 | few | TRBV5-1 | . | TGCGCCAGCAGTTCCGGCCATAGCTCCTATAATTCACCCCTCCACTTT | CASSSGHSSYNSPLHF
TRBJ2-5 | 11 | . | TRBV6-6 | . | TGTGCCAGCAGGACTAGAGAGACCCAGTACTTC | CASRTRETQYF
TRBJ2-1 | 15 | . | TRBV7-9 | TRBD2 | TGTGCCTTAACGGGGGGGCAGAGCTCCTACAATGAGCAGTTCTTC | CALTGGQSSYNEQFF
TRBJ1-2 | 14 | few | TRBV5-1 | . | TGCGCCAGCAGCTTGGTGACGGGTGACTATGGCTACACCTTC | CASSLVTGDYGYTF
TRBJ1-5 | 15 | . | TRBV24-1 | . | TGTGCCACCAGTGATAGCCAGTATAGCAATCAGCCCCAGCATTTT | CATSDSQYSNQPQHF
TRBJ1-2 | 11 | . | TRBV24-1 | . | TGTGCCACCAGTGATTTCGTTGGCTACACCTTC | CATSDFVGYTF
TRBJ1-5 | 15 | . | TRBV19 | . | TGTGCCAGTAGCAAGGGGGACACCTTCCCATATCCCCAGCATTTT | CASSKGDTFPYPQHF
TRBJ2-5 | 11 | . | TRBV5-1 | . | TGCGCCAGCAGCTTGGAAGAGACCCAGTACTTC | CASSLEETQYF
TRBJ2-2 | 14 | . | TRBV5-1 | TRBD1 | TGCGCCAGCAGCTTACAGGGGTACACCGGGGAGCTGTTTTTT | CASSLQGYTGELFF
TRBJ1-5 | 15 | . | TRBV9 | TRBD1 | TGTGCCAGCAGCGTAGGGGGACAGACTAATCAGCCCCAGCATTTT | CASSVGGQTNQPQHF
TRBJ2-2 | 14 | . | TRBV6-6 | TRBD1 | TGTGCCAGCAGGACAGGGGCGGGGACCGGGGAGCTGTTTTTT | CASRTGAGTGELFF
TRBJ2-3 | 12 | . | TRBV5-6 | . | TGTGCCAGCAGCTTGGGGTCGGATACGCAGTATTTT | CASSLGSDTQYF
TRBJ2-2 | 16 | . | TRBV24-1 | . | TGTGCCACCAGTGATTTGTCCCTCGGGGACACCGGGGAGCTGTTTTTT | CATSDLSLGDTGELFF
TRBJ2-1 | 15 | . | TRBV10-2 | . | TGCGCCAGCAGTGTTCTCTCTAGCTCCTACAATGAGCAGTTCTTC | CASSVLSSSYNEQFF
TRBJ1-1 | 16 | . | TRBV5-1 | . | TGCGCCAGCAGCTTGCCGATCGGGGGGCAGAACACTGAAGCTTTCTTT | CASSLPIGGQNTEAFF
TRBJ1-2 | 14 | . | TRBV30 | . | TGTGCCTGGAACCAACAGGGTTTCGACTATGGCTACACCTTC | CAWNQQGFDYGYTF
TRBJ1-1 | 14 | . | TRBV4-1 | . | TGCGCCAGCAGCCAAACCCTGGGGGTCACTGAAGCTTTCTTT | CASSQTLGVTEAFF
TRBJ2-2 | 16 | . | TRBV5-1 | . | TGCGCCAGCAGCTTGGCCTCCAGCGCGAACACCGGGGAGCTGTTTTTT | CASSLASSANTGELFF
TRBJ1-1 | 14 | . | TRBV10-3 | . | TGTGCCATCAGTGAGTCGTGGGAGCGGACTGAAGCTTTCTTT | CAISESWERTEAFF
TRBJ1-1 | 13 | . | TRBV7-3 | . | TGTGCCAGCAGCGCTTGGGAGAACACTGAAGCTTTCTTT | CASSAWENTEAFF
TRBJ1-4 | 15 | . | TRBV2 | . | TGTGCCAGCAGTCTTTTGGTAGGGGCTAATGAAAAACTGTTTTTT | CASSLLVGANEKLFF
TRBJ2-2 | 15 | few | TRBV11-2 | TRBD1 | TGTGCCAGCAGTCGACAGGGGTCGAACACCGGGGAGCTGTTTTTT | CASSRQGSNTGELFF
TRBJ2-2 | 16 | few | TRBV3-1/TRBV3-2 | . | TGTGCCAGCAGCCAAGCTGAAGGAATTCGGACCGGGGAGCTGTTTTTT | CASSQAEGIRTGELFF